The rows below give T cell receptor beta chains drawn from one sample of a study of T cells in Graves' hyperthyroidism and ophthalmopathy. TCRdb processed the multiplex PCR reads anew with MiXCR; each CDR3 protein has one entry. This sample carries fewer than 450,000 distinct CDR3 sequences, roughly 15% of them seen once, and the ten largest clones take roughly a fifth. Sequencing was performed on blood. These receptors came from a woman aged 60-75 years with Graves' ophthalmopathy. Both conserved end residues are part of each CDR3. The order of the fields is V gene, D gene, clone size, J gene, CDR3 DNA, CDR3 protein. A D gene is named only where the DNA matches it firmly. The size entry is marked missing in some rows and otherwise reads once, few, many or a size class.

v_gene: TRBV28; d_gene: TRBD1; abundance: -; j_gene: TRBJ2-7; CDR3nt: TGTGCCAGCGGCTCGGGACAGATGCCCTACGAGCAGTACTTC; CDR3aa: CASGSGQMPYEQYF
v_gene: TRBV28; d_gene: -; abundance: -; j_gene: TRBJ1-5; CDR3nt: TGTGCCAGCAGTTTGGGCCAGGGGAGCCAGCCCCAGCATTTT; CDR3aa: CASSLGQGSQPQHF
v_gene: TRBV28; d_gene: TRBD2; abundance: -; j_gene: TRBJ2-3; CDR3nt: TGTGCCAGCACCACGCCCCTTGGGGCGGGAGTCCCAGATACGCAGTATTTT; CDR3aa: CASTTPLGAGVPDTQYF
v_gene: TRBV6-1; d_gene: TRBD2; abundance: few; j_gene: TRBJ2-2; CDR3nt: TGTGCCAGCAGTCGACTAGCGGGAGGTGGCACCGGGGAGCTGTTTTTT; CDR3aa: CASSRLAGGGTGELFF
v_gene: TRBV11-3; d_gene: TRBD2; abundance: few; j_gene: TRBJ2-2; CDR3nt: TGTGCCAGCAGCTTAGGGCTAGCGGGATCCACCGGGGAGCTGTTTTTT; CDR3aa: CASSLGLAGSTGELFF
v_gene: TRBV28; d_gene: TRBD1; abundance: many; j_gene: TRBJ1-2; CDR3nt: TGTGCCAGCAGTACCGGACAGGGGAGGAATGGCTACACCTTC; CDR3aa: CASSTGQGRNGYTF
v_gene: TRBV12-3/TRBV12-4; d_gene: TRBD2; abundance: many; j_gene: TRBJ2-1; CDR3nt: TGTGCCAGCAGACCAACTAGCGGGATAACCGATGAGCAGTTCTTC; CDR3aa: CASRPTSGITDEQFF
v_gene: TRBV6-1; d_gene: -; abundance: many; j_gene: TRBJ2-7; CDR3nt: TGTGCCAGCGGAAGGGGGGCGCCAAGCTCCTACGAGCAGTACTTC; CDR3aa: CASGRGAPSSYEQYF
v_gene: TRBV12-3/TRBV12-4; d_gene: -; abundance: -; j_gene: TRBJ2-5; CDR3nt: TGTGCCAGCAGTTTGGCTGGAGAAGGGAGCGAAGAGACCCAGTACTTC; CDR3aa: CASSLAGEGSEETQYF
v_gene: TRBV19; d_gene: TRBD1; abundance: -; j_gene: TRBJ2-7; CDR3nt: TGTGCCACCCTGGACAGGTTCGCCTACGAGCAGTACTTC; CDR3aa: CATLDRFAYEQYF
v_gene: TRBV9; d_gene: -; abundance: -; j_gene: TRBJ2-5; CDR3nt: TGTGCCAGCAGCGTAGCGGGGACCCAAGAGACCCAGTACTTC; CDR3aa: CASSVAGTQETQYF